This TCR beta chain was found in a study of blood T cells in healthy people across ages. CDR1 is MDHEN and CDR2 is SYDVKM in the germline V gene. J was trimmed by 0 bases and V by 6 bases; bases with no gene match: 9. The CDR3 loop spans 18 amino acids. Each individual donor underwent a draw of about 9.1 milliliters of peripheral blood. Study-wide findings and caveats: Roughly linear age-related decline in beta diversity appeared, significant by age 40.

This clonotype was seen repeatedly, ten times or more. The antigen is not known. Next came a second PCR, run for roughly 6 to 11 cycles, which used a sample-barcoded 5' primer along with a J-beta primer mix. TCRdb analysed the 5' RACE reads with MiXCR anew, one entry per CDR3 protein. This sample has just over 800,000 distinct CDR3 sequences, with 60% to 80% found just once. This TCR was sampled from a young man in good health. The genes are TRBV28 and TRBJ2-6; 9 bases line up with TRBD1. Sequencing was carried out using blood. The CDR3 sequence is CASSLTGTGFSGANVLTF. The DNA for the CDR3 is TGTGCCAGCAGCTTAACCGGGACAGGGTTCTCTGGGGCCAACGTCCTGACTTTC.